Each of the 15 T cell receptor beta chains below was sequenced from the same sample in a study of human T cells and chemical hapten exposure. TCRdb re-derived calls from the RACE reads in MiXCR, one entry per CDR3 protein. The repertoire holds over 85,000 distinct CDR3 sequences, with 9.3% as singletons. Time point: patch test 2, 6 weeks after DPC sensitization. Documented treatment: therapeutic diphenylcyclopropenone sensitization with weekly scalp DPC. The sequencing used whole blood, collected in connection with sensitization to the hapten diphenylcyclopropenone (DPC). The receptors were gathered from a woman aged 40 to 50 with alopecia areata. Some clones in this sample may be carry-over from other donors' samples.

Concerning this clonotype: One end of the junction is discordant with germline, which a read error may explain. This chain uses TRBV29-1 with TRBJ2-2; tentative D call: TRBD2 (5 bases). The CDR3 extends over 14 amino acids. Germline V lookup: CDR1 SQVTM, CDR2 ANQGSEA. The CDR3, as DNA: TGCAGCGTTGGCTGGCAGGCGAACACCGGGGTGCTGTTTTTT. Its translation: CSVGWQANTGVLFF.

This clonotype occurred many times. This chain connects TRBV3-1 to TRBJ1-2; D is possibly TRBD1 (5 bases). Per germline, CDR1 LGHDT and CDR2 YNNKEL (reference sequence). The length of the CDR3 is 16 residues. V shed 4 bases and J shed 2 bases, with 17 bases lying between them. CDR3 in DNA: TGTGCCAGCAGCCCAAACCTGGACAAATTCAACTATGGCTACACCTTC. Translating it yields CASSPNLDKFNYGYTF.

The chain recombines TRBV9 with TRBJ1-2, with D tentatively TRBD1 (5 bases). The CDR3 has 13 amino acids. Between the trimmed V and J ends, which lost 9 bases and 7 bases, there was a span of 19 bases. CDR1 is SGDLS, CDR2 YYNGEE, per germline. The CDR3 sequence: CATELSGACGYTF. The CDR3 nucleotides are TGTGCCACCGAACTCAGCGGGGCTTGTGGCTACACCTTC.

This chain connects TRBV4-2 to TRBJ2-1; D is perhaps TRBD1 (5 bases). Germline lookup yields CDR1 LGHNA and CDR2 YNFKEQ. The V end was cut by 1 base, the J end by 7 bases, with 23 bases between. This CDR3 spans 18 amino acids. This CDR3 is CASSQAYRQSRISNEQFF. The CDR3 DNA follows: TGTGCCAGCAGCCAAGCCTACCGACAGTCAAGGATTTCGAATGAGCAGTTCTTC.

This clonotype was picked up many times. The V call is TRBV3-1, the J call TRBJ2-5; D may be TRBD1 (6 bases). Looked up from germline, CDR1 is LGHDT and CDR2 is YNNKEL (reference sequence). Deletions cut 1 base from V and 2 bases from J, with 11 bases between. This CDR3 has 15 amino acids. In nucleotides, the CDR3 is TGTGCCAGCAGCCAAGGACAGGTTCTACAAGAGACCCAGTACTTC. Translated, it gives CASSQGQVLQETQYF.

This clonotype occurred a few times. The V gene is TRBV30, the J gene TRBJ2-7; D is uncertain. The V and J ends lost 2 bases and 3 bases respectively, with 17 bases between them. CDR1 GTSNPN and CDR2 SVGIG come from the germline V gene (reference sequence). The CDR3 sequence is 15 residues long. The CDR3 coding sequence is TGTGCCTGGAGTAACACGGACCCTAGACGCTACGAGCAGTACTTC. Translated: CAWSNTDPRRYEQYF. Full variable domain (rest looked up from reference TRBV30 and TRBJ2-7): SQTIHQWPATLVQPVGSPLSLECTVEGTSNPNLYWYRQAAGRGLQLLFYSVGIGQISSEVPQNLSASRPQDRQFILSSKKLLLSDSGFYLCAWSNTDPRRYEQYFGPGTRLTVT.

This clonotype showed up just a few times. The chain combines TRBV7-9 with TRBJ2-4, with D hard to call. The CDR3 sequence is 10 residues long. CDR1 and CDR2 (germline): SEHNR, FQNEAQ (reference sequence). The ends were cut back, 3 bases at V and 10 bases at J, with 4 bases in the middle. CDR3 amino acids: CASSFTIQYF. The CDR3 DNA reads as TGTGCCAGCAGCTTCACGATTCAGTACTTC. Full variable domain (remainder filled in from reference TRBV7-9 and TRBJ2-4): DTGVSQNPRHKITKRGQNVTFRCDPISEHNRLYWYRQTLGQGPEFLTYFQNEAQLEKSRLLSDRFSAERPKGSFSTLEIQRTEQGDSAMYLCASSFTIQYFGAGTRLSVL.

The V call is TRBV4-1, the J call TRBJ1-4, with 11 bases that match TRBD1. V trimming: 1 base; J trimming: 11 bases; junction bases outside the gene matches: 6. From germline, CDR1 is MGHRA and CDR2 YSYEKL. The CDR3 has 15 residues. The CDR3 DNA reads TGCGCCAGCAGCCAAGTGGGACAGGGGGATGGGAAACTGTTTTTT. It encodes CASSQVGQGDGKLFF.

On this clonotype itself: This may stem from a read error, because a much larger clone lies one nucleotide away. Written as DNA, the CDR3 is TGTGCCGGCAGACAACAGGGTGTCTCCTACGAGCAGTACTTC. Translating gives CAGRQQGVSYEQYF. The chain is built from TRBV2 and TRBJ2-7; weak D call: TRBD1 (6 bases). The germline V gene has CDR1 SNHLY and CDR2 FYNNEI. This CDR3 is built from 14 residues.

The chain links TRBV20-1 to TRBJ2-7; perhaps TRBD2 as D (6 bases). The germline gives CDR1 DFQATT, CDR2 SNEGSKA (reference sequence). V lost 4 bases, J lost 3 bases, and 13 bases lay in between. The CDR3 sequence is 13 residues long. The CDR3 DNA is TGCAGTGCTAACGGCCAGGGAGGCTACGAGCAGTACTTC. It yields the protein CSANGQGGYEQYF.

In the case of this clonotype: One end of the junction does not line up with germline, which may come from a read error. This chain uses TRBV6-2 or TRBV6-3 with TRBJ2-7, with 7 bases matching TRBD1. Germline assignment: CDR1 MNHEY and CDR2 SVGEGT. CDR3 length equals 15 residues. DNA for the CDR3: TGTTCCAGCAGTTACCTTGGGGACAGCTCCTACGAGCAGTACTTC. Encoded protein: CSSSYLGDSSYEQYF.

The CDR3 sequence is CASSVGSYEQYF. In DNA, the CDR3 is TGTGCCAGCAGCGTGGGGTCCTACGAGCAGTACTTC. The chain is built from TRBV2 and TRBJ2-7; no clear D gene. The CDR3 is 12 amino acids. V was cut by 6 bases and J by 1 base, with 7 bases left in between. Germline V gives CDR1 SNHLY, CDR2 FYNNEI.

This clonotype appeared a few times. CDR3 nucleotide sequence: TGTGCCAGCAGTTACTCGACTAGCGGGAGGCTAAACACCGGGGAGCTGTTTTTT. This sequence encodes CASSYSTSGRLNTGELFF. The chain combines TRBV6-2 or TRBV6-3 with TRBJ2-2, with TRBD2 matching 13 bases. Germline V CDR1 and CDR2: MNHEY, SVGEGT. Trimming cost V 0 bases and J 2 bases; bases outside gene matches: 3. The CDR3 loop spans 18 amino acids.

There are many counts of this clonotype. This chain joins TRBV12-3 or TRBV12-4 and TRBJ2-5; TRBD2 aligns across 12 bases. Germline trimming cut 3 bases from V and 2 bases from J; bases unmatched to any gene: 4. The CDR3 consists of 16 residues. The CDR3 here is CASSLPLAGGQETQYF. The CDR3 nucleotides are TGTGCCAGCAGTTTGCCGCTAGCGGGAGGGCAAGAGACCCAGTACTTC.

This clonotype was seen at least ten times. The chain recombines TRBV7-2 with TRBJ2-7, with no clear D. The CDR3 is 14 amino acids. From germline, CDR1 is SGHTA and CDR2 FQGNSA. Trimming shortened V by 4 bases and J by 3 bases, and 13 bases separated the two germline ends. CDR3 amino acids: CASSSRSDGYEQYF. The CDR3 DNA sequence: TGTGCCAGCAGCTCCCGATCCGACGGCTACGAGCAGTACTTC.